A single sample is the source of the 28 T cell receptor beta chains below, sequenced in a study of response to subunit inactivated influenza vaccine. MiXCR, run by TCRdb on the RT-PCR reads, gives a single entry per CDR3 protein. The sample holds hundreds of thousands of distinct CDR3 sequences, 14% seen once. The sample here was PBMCs from blood, taken 14 days before vaccination. These receptors were collected from a man in his fifties who received an inactivated influenza vaccine.

V is TRBV6-2 or TRBV6-3 and J is TRBJ2-7; TRBD1 might be the D (8 bases). Germline CDR1 reads MNHEY; CDR2 reads SVGEGT. The CDR3 sequence is 18 residues long. Trimming removed 0 bases at V and 1 base at J, with 19 bases between. CDR3 sequence reads: CASSYSGFGQGLSYEQYF. Here the CDR3 DNA reads TGTGCCAGCAGTTACTCGGGGTTTGGACAGGGACTATCCTACGAGCAGTACTTC.

The rearrangement joins TRBV20-1 to TRBJ2-5, with TRBD1 matching 12 bases. CDR1 is DFQATT, CDR2 SNEGSKA, per germline (reference sequence). After removal of 5 bases from V and 3 bases from J, the junction contained 13 bases not matched to a gene. This CDR3 has 17 amino acids. The CDR3 DNA is TGCAGTGCTCATGGGGGTCCGGGACAGGGGGCAAAAGAGACCCAGTACTTC. It is translated as CSAHGGPGQGAKETQYF.

This clonotype was detected ten times or more. The chain carries TRBV7-7 and TRBJ2-1, with D perhaps matching TRBD2 (6 bases). The CDR3 totals 14 residues. Germline V gene lookup returns CDR1 SSHAT and CDR2 FNYEAQ (reference sequence). The germline V and J ends were trimmed by 5 bases and 6 bases, with 14 bases remaining between them. The CDR3 is CASSAGTASNEQFF. CDR3 DNA sequence: TGTGCCAGCAGCGCAGGGACTGCCTCCAATGAGCAGTTCTTC.

Many counts were recorded for this clonotype. The chain carries TRBV7-9 and TRBJ2-7; D perhaps matches TRBD1 (6 bases). V was pared by 5 bases and J by 3 bases, with 11 bases between. This CDR3 comprises 13 residues. Per the germline V gene, CDR1 is SEHNR and CDR2 is FQNEAQ (reference sequence). The CDR3 sequence: CASSTWDNYEQYF. The DNA for the CDR3 is TGTGCCAGCAGCACCTGGGACAACTACGAGCAGTACTTC.

This clonotype was observed a handful of times. The rearrangement links TRBV20-1 to TRBJ1-1; 8 nucleotides align to TRBD1. The CDR3 runs 15 residues. Germline values: CDR1 DFQATT, CDR2 SNEGSKA (reference sequence). The J segment lost 2 bases and the V segment lost 6 bases, leaving 11 bases of the junction unmatched. The CDR3 reads CSAKTHRGVNTEAFF. The CDR3 DNA sequence: TGCAGTGCCAAAACTCACAGGGGGGTTAACACTGAAGCTTTCTTT.

This clonotype has a handful of counts. The chain uses TRBV25-1 and TRBJ1-6; D might be TRBD1 (5 bases). The CDR3 is 14 residues long. The germline V gene encodes CDR1 MGHDK and CDR2 SYGVNS. V lost 6 bases and J 9 bases, leaving 15 bases between the germline ends. CDR3 in DNA: TGTGCCAGCAGGCAAACAGGCGAAAGTTCACCCCTCCACTTT. This codes for CASRQTGESSPLHF.

The sample holds a few counts of this clonotype. The chain couples TRBV3-1 to TRBJ2-7; D is ambiguous. Germline assignment: CDR1 LGHDT and CDR2 YNNKEL (reference sequence). Trimming stripped 3 bases from V and 3 bases from J, with 15 bases between. The CDR3 has 15 residues. CDR3 loop: CASSQALNLHYEQYF. Written as DNA, the CDR3 is TGTGCCAGCAGCCAGGCCTTAAACCTCCACTACGAGCAGTACTTC.

This chain joins TRBV5-1 and TRBJ1-5; D not certain. Trimming took off 6 bases at V and 5 bases at J, with 0 bases between the two ends. Per the germline V gene, CDR1 is SGHRS and CDR2 is YFSETQ. The CDR3 is 9 residues long. CDR3 bases: TGCGCCAGCAATCAGCCCCAGCATTTT. This codes for CASNQPQHF.

This clonotype was seen a few times. The gene calls are TRBV30 and TRBJ1-1, with D uncertain. This CDR3 has 13 amino acids. The V gene's germline CDR1 is GTSNPN and CDR2 SVGIG (reference sequence). V was trimmed by 0 bases and J by 2 bases, leaving 7 bases between them. In DNA form, the CDR3 reads TGTGCCTGGAGTGTAATGGGAAACACTGAAGCTTTCTTT. Its translation: CAWSVMGNTEAFF.

This clonotype was seen repeatedly, ten times or more. The chain uses TRBV5-6 and TRBJ1-3; D is perhaps TRBD1 (5 bases). Looked up from germline, CDR1 is SGHDT and CDR2 is YYEEEE. The CDR3 is 15 amino acids. Trimming shortened V by 0 bases and J by 3 bases, and 10 bases separated the two germline ends. CDR3 loop: CASSLGGDFGNTIYF. CDR3 nucleotide sequence: TGTGCCAGCAGCTTGGGAGGGGATTTTGGAAACACCATATATTTT.

This clonotype occurred a few times. V usage is TRBV5-1 and J usage is TRBJ2-7, with TRBD2 identical over 8 bases. Trimming at V came to 4 bases and at J to 2 bases, leaving 11 bases not matched to a gene. The CDR3 runs to 16 residues. CDR1 is SGHRS and CDR2 is YFSETQ in the germline V gene. For the CDR3, the DNA is TGCGCCAGCAGCCCCACAAGCGGGAGTTACACCTACGAGCAGTACTTC. Residues: CASSPTSGSYTYEQYF.

This clonotype was found a few times. The gene calls are TRBV14 and TRBJ2-2; D is undetermined. The CDR3 has 14 amino acids. The germline gives CDR1 SGHDN, CDR2 FVKESK. The V and J ends lost 2 bases and 3 bases respectively, with 7 bases between them. CDR3 sequence reads: CASSQYIDTGELFF. The CDR3 nucleotides read TGTGCCAGCAGCCAATACATCGACACCGGGGAGCTGTTTTTT. Filled out from reference TRBV14 and TRBJ2-2, the complete variable domain reads EAGVTQFPSHSVIEKGQTVTLRCDPISGHDNLYWYRRVMGKEIKFLLHFVKESKQDESGMPNNRFLAERTGGTYSTLKVQPAELEDSGVYFCASSQYIDTGELFFGEGSRLTVL.

This clonotype appeared many times. This chain connects TRBV15 to TRBJ2-7; a possible D gene is TRBD1 (5 bases). CDR3 size: 14 residues. Per germline, CDR1 LNHNV and CDR2 YYDKDF (reference sequence). V was trimmed by 0 bases and J by 4 bases, leaving 10 bases between them. CDR3 region: CATSRDPGNYEQYF. CDR3 nucleotide sequence: TGTGCCACCAGCAGAGATCCAGGGAATTACGAGCAGTACTTC. The full variable domain, rest sourced from reference TRBV15 and TRBJ2-7, is DAMVIQNPRYQVTQFGKPVTLSCSQTLNHNVMYWYQQKSSQAPKLLFHYYDKDFNNEADTPDNFQSRRPNTSFCFLDIRSPGLGDTAMYLCATSRDPGNYEQYFGPGTRLTVT.

The chain recombines TRBV7-9 with TRBJ1-5, with 12 positions matching TRBD1. V was pared by 5 bases and J by 7 bases, with 9 bases of the junction left unmatched. This CDR3 is built from 16 residues. Germline CDR1 is SEHNR and CDR2 is FQNEAQ (reference sequence). The CDR3 loop reads CASSVGTGGSEQPQHF. DNA for the CDR3: TGTGCCAGCAGCGTAGGGACAGGGGGCTCGGAGCAGCCCCAGCATTTT.

The chain has TRBV9 and TRBJ2-1; D is possibly TRBD2 (5 bases). Trimming stripped 0 bases from V and 0 bases from J, with 10 bases between. Germline V CDR1 and CDR2: SGDLS, YYNGEE. The CDR3 has 16 residues. The CDR3 sequence: CASSVAGMSSYNEQFF. The CDR3 region has the DNA TGTGCCAGCAGCGTAGCCGGGATGAGCTCCTACAATGAGCAGTTCTTC.

This clonotype was seen at least ten times. V gene TRBV5-6 combines with J gene TRBJ1-5; maybe TRBD1 (5 bases). Germline assignment: CDR1 SGHDT and CDR2 YYEEEE. Trimming pared 2 bases from V and 2 bases from J, leaving 23 bases between. The CDR3 loop spans 19 amino acids. The CDR3 protein is CASSLSSAWGIAGNQPQHF. CDR3 in DNA: TGTGCCAGCAGCTTATCATCCGCGTGGGGGATTGCGGGCAATCAGCCCCAGCATTTT.

This clonotype showed up just once. The rearrangement uses TRBV5-1 and TRBJ1-4; D call uncertain. The CDR3 contains 12 residues. V lost 4 bases to trimming and J lost 10 bases, with 11 bases between them. CDR1 SGHRS and CDR2 YFSETQ come from the germline V gene. CDR3 bases: TGCGCCAGCAGCCTTGGAAAGGGAAAACTGTTTTTT. Translated: CASSLGKGKLFF. Complete variable domain (other parts from reference TRBV5-1 and TRBJ1-4): KAGVTQTPRYLIKTRGQQVTLSCSPISGHRSVSWYQQTPGQGLQFLFEYFSETQRNKGNFPGRFSGRQFSNSRSEMNVSTLELGDSALYLCASSLGKGKLFFGSGTQLSVL.

This chain links TRBV5-1 with TRBJ2-1; TRBD2 agrees at 16 bases. Germline trimming cut 3 bases from V and 9 bases from J; bases unmatched to any gene: 9. Germline V gene lookup returns CDR1 SGHRS and CDR2 YFSETQ. The CDR3 loop spans 17 amino acids. As DNA, the CDR3 is TGCGCCAGCAGCTCCGCCGGGACTAGCGGGGGGGTTGGTGAGCAGTTCTTC. It yields the protein CASSSAGTSGGVGEQFF.

This clonotype occurred many times. The genes are TRBV6-1 and TRBJ1-3; D may be TRBD1 (6 bases). The CDR3 runs 14 residues. Germline CDR1 is MNHNS and CDR2 is SASEGT. The V and J ends lost 8 bases and 3 bases respectively, with 14 bases between them. The CDR3 DNA follows: TGTGCCAGCGGGGAGACAGGAGGTGGAAACACCATATATTTT. Amino acid sequence: CASGETGGGNTIYF.

This clonotype appeared a few times. V and J are TRBV19 and TRBJ2-1; no clear D gene. Per the germline V gene, CDR1 is LNHDA and CDR2 is SQIVND (reference sequence). The CDR3 totals 9 residues. The ends were cut back, 11 bases at V and 8 bases at J, with 7 bases in the middle. The CDR3 loop reads CAVLDEQFF. Written as DNA, the CDR3 is TGTGCCGTACTCGATGAGCAGTTCTTC. The full variable domain, completed using reference TRBV19 and TRBJ2-1, is DGGITQSPKYLFRKEGQNVTLSCEQNLNHDAMYWYRQDPGQGLRLIYYSQIVNDFQKGDIAEGYSVSREKKESFPLTVTSAQKNPTAFYLCAVLDEQFFGPGTRLTVL.

The CDR3 DNA follows: TGTGCCAGCAGCTCTATAGCGGGGGGTACCTACAATGAGCAGTTCTTC. Its translation is CASSSIAGGTYNEQFF. The rearrangement uses TRBV11-2 and TRBJ2-1; 10 bases align to TRBD2. The V gene's germline CDR1 is SGHAT and CDR2 FQNNGV. J lost 2 bases, V lost 4 bases, and 5 bases had no gene match. This CDR3 contains 16 residues.

This clonotype has just a few counts. The chain couples TRBV4-1 to TRBJ2-1; 8 bases are a match to TRBD1. This CDR3 is built from 18 residues. The germline V gene encodes CDR1 MGHRA and CDR2 YSYEKL. With 3 bases clipped from V and 0 bases from J, the junction kept 10 bases outside the gene matches. CDR3 amino acids: CASSHAGTGALSYNEQFF. CDR3 sequence (DNA): TGCGCCAGCAGCCATGCCGGGACAGGAGCCCTCTCCTACAATGAGCAGTTCTTC.

This clonotype appeared many times. The rearrangement uses TRBV7-9 and TRBJ2-5; maybe TRBD1 (6 bases). V was pared by 3 bases and J by 1 base, with 9 bases between. The CDR3 totals 14 residues. Per germline, CDR1 SEHNR and CDR2 FQNEAQ (reference sequence). CDR3 region: CASSFLQGQETQYF. The CDR3 bases are TGTGCCAGCAGCTTTTTACAGGGCCAAGAGACCCAGTACTTC.

This clonotype was seen a handful of times. The rearrangement uses TRBV5-1 and TRBJ2-4; D is undetermined. The CDR3 has 14 amino acids. Germline CDR1 reads SGHRS; CDR2 reads YFSETQ. With 3 bases removed from V and 0 bases from J, the gap between germline ends came to 7 bases. The CDR3 region is CASSWNLAKNIQYF. As DNA, the CDR3 is TGCGCCAGCAGCTGGAATCTAGCCAAAAACATTCAGTACTTC. Using reference TRBV5-1 and TRBJ2-4 for the parts outside the CDR3, the full variable domain is KAGVTQTPRYLIKTRGQQVTLSCSPISGHRSVSWYQQTPGQGLQFLFEYFSETQRNKGNFPGRFSGRQFSNSRSEMNVSTLELGDSALYLCASSWNLAKNIQYFGAGTRLSVL.

This clonotype was detected only a few times. V is TRBV6-5 and J is TRBJ2-1, with D maybe TRBD2 (7 bases). Germline V lookup: CDR1 MNHEY, CDR2 SVGAGI. Trimming cost V 4 bases and J 3 bases, with 13 bases left between them. The CDR3 extends over 15 amino acids. DNA of the CDR3: TGTGCCAGCAGTTTAGTGGGGGGGCACTACAATGAGCAGTTCTTC. Translation gives CASSLVGGHYNEQFF.

This clonotype was counted between two and nine times. This chain joins TRBV5-1 and TRBJ2-5, with TRBD2 identical over 8 bases. The CDR3 is 16 residues long. Trimming at V came to 0 bases and at J to 5 bases, leaving 9 bases not matched to a gene. Germline lookup yields CDR1 SGHRS and CDR2 YFSETQ. The CDR3 here is CASSLGSAGAGETQYF. The CDR3, as DNA: TGCGCCAGCAGCTTGGGATCAGCGGGGGCCGGGGAGACCCAGTACTTC.

This chain uses TRBV12-3 or TRBV12-4 with TRBJ1-6, with a weak D call TRBD1 (5 bases). Trimming took off 2 bases at V and 7 bases at J, with 12 bases between the two ends. The CDR3 consists of 15 residues. The CDR3 bases are TGTGCCAGCAGTTTACGGGGACTGGGGAATTCACCCCTCCACTTT. This sequence encodes CASSLRGLGNSPLHF.

The chain is built from TRBV5-1 and TRBJ1-1; D is perhaps TRBD1 (6 bases). CDR1 SGHRS and CDR2 YFSETQ come from the germline V gene. Trimming shortened V by 3 bases and J by 6 bases, and 12 bases separated the two germline ends. This CDR3 is 13 amino acids long. Here the CDR3 reads CASSSDRMSEAFF. CDR3 in DNA: TGCGCCAGCAGCTCGGACAGAATGTCTGAAGCTTTCTTT.